This paragraph covers one T cell receptor (beta chain) sequence. Its cognate antigen is unknown. The data were produced by immunoSEQ multiplex PCR, yet TCRdb's version contains in-frame clones alone and is incomplete. The table has around 70,000 clones, around 86% seen once. The sample comes from a study of radiotherapy plus CTLA-4 blockade in lung cancer. Overall study results and limits: Together with interferon-beta, which increased in serum after radiation, early dynamic changes in blood T cell clones were reportedly the best predictors of response. In blood, TCR clones derived from the tumor expanded after radiotherapy plus ipilimumab.

The CDR3 is 16 amino acids. Trimming cost V 0 bases and J 5 bases, with 14 bases left between them. Germline V gene lookup returns CDR1 SGDLS and CDR2 YYNGEE. The chain has TRBV9 and TRBJ2-2; D gene ambiguous. The sample in question was peripheral blood, obtained from a patient treated with radiotherapy plus ipilimumab. The clonotype originates from a human donor with non-small cell lung cancer that progressed on radiotherapy plus ipilimumab. The CDR3 bases are TGTGCCAGCAGCGTAGGAGTAGGCGACTTAACCGGGGAGCTGTTTTTT. Translated: CASSVGVGDLTGELFF.